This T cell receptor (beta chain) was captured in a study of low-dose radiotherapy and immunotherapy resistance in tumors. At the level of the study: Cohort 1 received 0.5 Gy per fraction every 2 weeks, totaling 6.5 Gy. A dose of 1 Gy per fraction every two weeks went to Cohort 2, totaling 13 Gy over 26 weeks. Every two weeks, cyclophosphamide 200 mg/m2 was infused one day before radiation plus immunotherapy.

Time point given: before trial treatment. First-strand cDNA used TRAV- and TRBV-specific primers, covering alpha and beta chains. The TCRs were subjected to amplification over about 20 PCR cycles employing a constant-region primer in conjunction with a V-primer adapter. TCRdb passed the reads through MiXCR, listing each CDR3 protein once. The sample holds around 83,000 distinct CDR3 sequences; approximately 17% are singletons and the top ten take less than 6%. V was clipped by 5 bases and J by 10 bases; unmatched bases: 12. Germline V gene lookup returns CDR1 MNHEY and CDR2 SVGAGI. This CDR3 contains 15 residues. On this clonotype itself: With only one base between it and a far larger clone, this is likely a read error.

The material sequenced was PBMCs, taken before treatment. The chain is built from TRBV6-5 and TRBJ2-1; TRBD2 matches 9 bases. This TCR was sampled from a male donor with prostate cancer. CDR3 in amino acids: CASSERSGGTYEQFF. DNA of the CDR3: TGTGCCAGCAGTGAACGGAGCGGGGGGACCTACGAGCAGTTCTTC.